The clone carrying this TCR beta chain was seen a few times. Its antigen is currently unknown. The sample comes from a study of T-cell memory formation after mild COVID-19. Study-level background: Largely donor-specific sequence clusters came from a couple of donors.

The CDR3 has 13 residues. CDR1 MRHNA and CDR2 SNTAGT come from the germline V gene. Between the trimmed V and J ends, which lost 3 bases and 5 bases, there was a span of 10 bases. Notes on the study in general: Clonal second-wave expansions that peaked on day 37 had unconfirmed SARS-CoV-2 specificity. The appearance of some responding clones in pre-infection memory suggested that cross-reactive memory joined.

The authors produced TCR alpha and TCR beta cDNA libraries with sample barcodes and UMIs by 5'RACE using constant-segment primers. TCRdb fed the 5' RACE reads into MiXCR, producing one record per CDR3 protein. The repertoire includes roughly 240,000 distinct CDR3 sequences, about 16% of them detected once, and 20% to 25% sits in the top ten. This sequence joins TRBV6-4 and TRBJ1-2; D is unclear. The sample was PBMCs or a T cell subset sorted from them (not recorded which). The sequence was collected from a man aged 18 to 29 who had mild COVID-19 (a few samples of this study predate the infection). Cell type and time point are not known. CDR3 protein: CASSDGGQYGYTF. The CDR3, as DNA: TGTGCCAGCAGTGATGGCGGGCAATATGGCTACACCTTC.